The clone carrying this T cell receptor (beta chain) was observed a few times. This sample was taken from a study of identical twins. Germline V gene sequence: CDR1 SGHVS, CDR2 FQNEAQ. CDR3 length: 16 amino acids. Germline trimming cut 4 bases from V and 3 bases from J; bases unmatched to any gene: 10. A universal primer site was added by template switching, and unique molecular identifiers were carried by the cDNA. TCRdb passed the 5' RACE reads through MiXCR, listing each CDR3 protein once. The sample contains fewer than 550,000 distinct CDR3 sequences, roughly 15% of which appear only once. This sample also belongs to another study, concerning yellow fever vaccine responses in identical twins.

The receptor's source is a woman aged 18-35 years in good health. V and J are TRBV7-8 and TRBJ2-7, with 9 bases identical to TRBD1. Specimen: CD4+ T cells sorted from blood. CDR3 sequence: CASSSQGWTGDYEQYF. CDR3 bases: TGTGCCAGCAGCTCCCAGGGTTGGACAGGGGACTACGAGCAGTACTTC.